The rows below give T cell receptor beta chains drawn from one sample of a study of T-cell reconstitution after alpha-beta-depleted transplantation in children. From the PCR reads, TCRdb called clonotypes with MiXCR, one entry per CDR3 protein. The sample lists under 850,000 distinct CDR3 sequences; about an eighth were seen once. The source was PBMCs, collected before TCRalphabeta/CD19-depleted stem cell transplant. Source of these receptors: a girl aged 2 to 10 with congenital amegakaryocytic thrombocytopenia, due to receive a stem cell transplant. Each CDR3 is given with its conserved first and last residue. Each record gives: D gene, V gene, clone size, J gene, CDR3 protein, CDR3 DNA. The D gene is left open where the match is weak. Some rows have no size entry. The others give once, few or many, or a class for an expanded clone.

NA	TRBV29-1	many	TRBJ2-4	CSVWEVAKNIQYF	TGCAGCGTTTGGGAGGTGGCCAAAAACATTCAGTACTTC
TRBD2	TRBV4-2	NA	TRBJ2-3	CASSQDLRAGVDTQYF	TGTGCCAGCAGCCAAGATCTTAGAGCGGGGGTAGATACGCAGTATTTT
TRBD2	TRBV5-1	many	TRBJ2-1	CASSQRRLAGGSDEQFF	TGCGCCAGCAGCCAAAGGCGACTAGCGGGAGGGAGTGATGAGCAGTTCTTC
TRBD1	TRBV18	NA	TRBJ1-1	CASSNYRGEAFF	TGTGCCAGCTCAAACTACAGGGGAGAAGCTTTCTTT
NA	TRBV5-1	many	TRBJ1-1	CASSSVSDTEAFF	TGCGCCAGCTCGAGCGTATCTGACACTGAAGCTTTCTTT
NA	TRBV5-1	many	TRBJ1-1	CASSLVANTEAFF	TGCGCCAGCAGCTTGGTAGCGAACACTGAAGCTTTCTTT
NA	TRBV7-2	few	TRBJ2-7	CASSSPLEASLHEQYF	TGTGCCAGCAGCTCCCCGTTAGAGGCCTCTCTCCACGAGCAGTACTTC
NA	TRBV5-1	many	TRBJ1-5	CASSSEGRLPQHF	TGCGCCAGCAGCTCAGAGGGTAGGCTGCCCCAGCATTTT
TRBD1	TRBV7-9	many	TRBJ2-7	CASSKGAGEIYEQYF	TGTGCCAGCAGTAAGGGGGCAGGGGAGATCTACGAGCAGTACTTC
NA	TRBV29-1	many	TRBJ2-6	CSVDNSGANVLTF	TGCAGCGTTGATAATTCTGGGGCCAACGTCCTGACTTTC
TRBD1	TRBV5-1	NA	TRBJ2-7	CASSLGTGTTYEQYF	TGCGCCAGCAGCTTGGGGACAGGAACAACCTACGAGCAGTACTTC
TRBD2	TRBV13	many	TRBJ2-7	CASSYYPGLAGEEQYF	TGTGCCAGCAGCTACTATCCGGGACTAGCGGGAGAAGAGCAGTACTTC
NA	TRBV6-5	NA	TRBJ2-5	CASRGSSETQYF	TGTGCCAGCCGGGGGTCTTCAGAGACCCAGTACTTC
NA	TRBV7-8	many	TRBJ2-1	CASSSTRLGNEQFF	TGTGCCAGCAGCTCGACCCGGCTCGGGAATGAGCAGTTCTTC
TRBD2	TRBV28	NA	TRBJ2-3	CASRPGLAVLPDTQYF	TGTGCCAGCAGACCGGGACTAGCGGTTCTCCCAGATACGCAGTATTTT
TRBD2	TRBV30	NA	TRBJ2-7	CAWSVGVAGSDEQYF	TGTGCCTGGAGTGTCGGGGTAGCGGGATCGGACGAGCAGTACTTC
TRBD2	TRBV7-7	many	TRBJ2-3	CASSPLGLATDTQYF	TGTGCCAGCAGCCCACTAGGACTAGCGACAGATACGCAGTATTTT
NA	TRBV20-1	many	TRBJ1-4	CSARQEVNEKLFF	TGCAGTGCTAGACAGGAGGTTAATGAAAAACTGTTTTTT
NA	TRBV4-1	few	TRBJ1-2	CASSQPRLGARGYGYTF	TGCGCCAGCAGCCAACCCCGACTCGGCGCCCGCGGTTATGGCTACACCTTC
NA	TRBV27	few	TRBJ2-3	CASSLWVGTDTQYF	TGTGCCAGCAGTTTATGGGTCGGCACAGATACGCAGTATTTT
TRBD1	TRBV10-2	few	TRBJ2-7	CASRKSGTAYEQYF	TGCGCCAGCAGAAAATCCGGGACAGCCTACGAGCAGTACTTC
NA	TRBV18	NA	TRBJ2-5	CASSRPGTRETQYF	TGTGCCAGCTCTCGCCCAGGGACGAGGGAGACCCAGTACTTC
NA	TRBV7-8	NA	TRBJ2-7	CASSLGWANYEQYF	TGTGCCAGCAGCTTAGGGTGGGCCAACTACGAGCAGTACTTC
NA	TRBV7-9	NA	TRBJ1-3	CASSLGGGSSGNTIYF	TGTGCCAGCAGCTTAGGGGGGGGGTCGTCTGGAAACACCATATATTTT
NA	TRBV29-1	many	TRBJ2-7	CSVQGGDSSYEQYF	TGCAGCGTTCAGGGCGGGGATAGCTCCTACGAGCAGTACTTC
TRBD1	TRBV30	few	TRBJ2-7	CAWVPGQGRYEQYF	TGTGCCTGGGTACCGGGACAGGGGAGGTACGAGCAGTACTTC
NA	TRBV4-1	few	TRBJ2-1	CASSQPGTEQFF	TGCGCCAGCAGCCAACCCGGGACTGAGCAGTTCTTC
NA	TRBV15	few	TRBJ2-7	CATSRARQAYEQYF	TGTGCCACCAGCAGAGCTCGACAAGCCTACGAGCAGTACTTC
TRBD1	TRBV29-1	many	TRBJ1-2	CSVDGTGAGYTF	TGCAGCGTTGACGGGACAGGGGCCGGCTACACCTTC
TRBD2	TRBV28	many	TRBJ2-1	CASRGLRLLDNEQFF	TGTGCCAGCAGGGGACTAAGGTTGTTGGACAATGAGCAGTTCTTC
TRBD2	TRBV10-3	many	TRBJ2-1	CAIRGLAPYNEQFF	TGTGCCATCAGGGGACTAGCCCCCTACAATGAGCAGTTCTTC
TRBD1	TRBV5-1	many	TRBJ1-4	CASSFQGTVNEKLFF	TGCGCCAGCAGCTTTCAGGGGACAGTCAATGAAAAACTGTTTTTT
TRBD1	TRBV5-1	many	TRBJ1-1	CASSSTGGTEAFF	TGCGCCAGCAGCTCGACAGGGGGCACTGAAGCTTTCTTT
TRBD2	TRBV20-1	NA	TRBJ2-5	CSAPKLKGLAAQETQYF	TGCAGTGCTCCTAAACTAAAGGGACTAGCGGCCCAAGAGACCCAGTACTTC
TRBD2	TRBV20-1	many	TRBJ2-1	CSARVAGVSYNEQFF	TGCAGTGCTAGAGTTGCGGGAGTCTCCTACAATGAGCAGTTCTTC
NA	TRBV15	NA	TRBJ2-5	CATSRKGSQETQYF	TGTGCCACCAGCAGAAAGGGATCCCAAGAGACCCAGTACTTC
TRBD2	TRBV12-3/TRBV12-4	many	TRBJ2-3	CASSPLAGGADTQYF	TGTGCCAGCAGTCCACTAGCGGGAGGGGCAGATACGCAGTATTTT
TRBD1	TRBV12-3/TRBV12-4	many	TRBJ2-7	CASSPRTGIYEQYF	TGTGCCAGCAGTCCAAGGACAGGAATCTACGAGCAGTACTTC
TRBD1	TRBV12-3/TRBV12-4	NA	TRBJ2-7	CASSLWTGATGQYF	TGTGCCAGCAGTTTGTGGACAGGGGCGACCGGGCAGTACTTC
TRBD2	TRBV7-6	few	TRBJ2-1	CASSFYLGGRVRNEQFF	TGTGCCAGCAGCTTCTATTTAGGTGGGAGGGTTCGCAATGAGCAGTTCTTC
NA	TRBV5-1	many	TRBJ2-1	CASRDRYNEQFF	TGCGCCAGCAGGGACAGATACAATGAGCAGTTCTTC
NA	TRBV29-1	NA	TRBJ2-2	CSVEIDAMNTGELFF	TGCAGCGTTGAGATTGATGCCATGAACACCGGGGAGCTGTTTTTT
NA	TRBV5-1	many	TRBJ2-3	CASSPRSGPDTQYF	TGCGCCAGCAGCCCCCGCTCCGGCCCAGATACGCAGTATTTT
NA	TRBV12-3/TRBV12-4	few	TRBJ2-7	CASSRGGSRFVYEQYF	TGTGCCAGCAGCAGGGGCGGGAGTAGGTTCGTCTACGAGCAGTACTTC
NA	TRBV20-1	NA	TRBJ2-3	CSGLSGLGTDTQYF	TGCAGTGGATTAAGCGGACTGGGCACAGATACGCAGTATTTT